The TCR beta chain described here comes from a study of blood T cell repertoires in COVID-19. Study at large: Acute-phase and convalescent COVID-19 samples originated in the United States, Italy and Spain. T cells, B-cell-depleted T cells, or PBMCs provided the cDNA or gDNA that served as material.

The CDR3 spans 13 residues. V lost 4 bases, J lost 8 bases, and 14 bases lay in between. Germline V lookup: CDR1 MDHEN, CDR2 SYDVKM. Enrollees, about 18 to 90 years old, lived in roughly 24 US areas. Cohort assignment relied on participant-reported clinical history. Repertoires were generated with immunoSEQ multiplex PCR, while TCRdb's copy carries only in-frame clones and drops some. The data hold around 330,000 clones, with 85% observed a single time. There are a few counts of this clone. Sequencing was carried out using PBMCs or T cells enriched from blood (not recorded which). V gene TRBV28 combines with J gene TRBJ1-2; the D is unclear. The origin of this receptor is a woman aged 30 to 39 who had been exposed to COVID-19. The CDR3 sequence is CASSSFQAKGYTF. The CDR3 bases are TGTGCCAGCAGTTCATTCCAGGCGAAGGGCTACACCTTC.